Listed below are T cell receptor beta chains from one sample, sequenced in a study of shared clonotypes between healthy human individuals. Method: immunoSEQ multiplex PCR; TCRdb's copy keeps in-frame clones and lacks some. The table records 640,000 or so clones, roughly 78% of them present only once. The sample consisted of memory CD4+ T cells sorted from blood. The receptors derive from a woman aged 25-40 years in good health. Both conserved end residues are part of each CDR3. A D gene is named only where the DNA matches it firmly. Size is stated for part of the rows, as once, few or many counts, or as a class when the clone is expanded.

V gene,J gene,D gene,clone size,CDR3 protein,CDR3 DNA
TRBV23-1,TRBJ2-7,-,-,CASSPEQGPYEQYF,TGCGCCAGCAGTCCCGAACAGGGCCCCTACGAGCAGTACTTC
TRBV19,TRBJ2-7,-,-,CASSMGLAGTVTYEQYF,TGTGCCAGTAGTATGGGATTGGCGGGGACGGTAACCTACGAGCAGTACTTC
TRBV9,TRBJ2-3,-,-,CASSVASEGTDTQYF,TGTGCCAGCAGCGTAGCCAGCGAGGGCACAGATACGCAGTATTTT
TRBV6-1,TRBJ2-7,TRBD1,few,CASSPGQGSFYEQYF,TGTGCCAGCAGCCCCGGACAGGGAAGTTTTTACGAGCAGTACTTC
TRBV29-1,TRBJ2-1,-,-,CSVAEVSSYNEQFF,TGCAGCGTGGCCGAGGTTAGCTCCTACAATGAGCAGTTCTTC
TRBV7-2,TRBJ2-7,-,-,CASAAREALSSYEQYF,TGTGCCAGTGCGGCTAGGGAAGCCCTCAGCTCCTACGAGCAGTACTTC
TRBV19,TRBJ2-7,TRBD1,-,CASTSGTGRNEQYF,TGTGCCAGTACCTCCGGGACAGGGCGCAACGAGCAGTACTTC
TRBV5-4,TRBJ2-3,-,many,CASSFGGAVGVTDTQYF,TGTGCCAGCAGCTTCGGGGGCGCGGTTGGTGTAACAGATACGCAGTATTTT
TRBV5-1,TRBJ2-2,-,-,CASSFGGATGELFF,TGCGCCAGCAGCTTTGGGGGAGCTACCGGGGAGCTGTTTTTT
TRBV4-1,TRBJ2-2,-,many,CASSRKLQGNTGELFF,TGCGCCAGCAGTCGAAAGCTACAGGGAAACACCGGGGAGCTGTTTTTT
TRBV27,TRBJ2-1,-,-,CASSTPAGRSEQFF,TGTGCCAGCAGTACCCCAGCTGGTAGGAGTGAGCAGTTCTTC
TRBV15,TRBJ1-2,TRBD1,few,CATSRVDRESRGYTF,TGTGCCACCAGCAGAGTAGACAGGGAGTCGCGTGGCTACACCTTC
TRBV4-2,TRBJ2-7,TRBD2,-,CASSQGVGTSATYEQYF,TGTGCCAGCAGCCAAGGCGTTGGCACTAGCGCAACCTACGAGCAGTACTTC
TRBV5-1,TRBJ2-2,-,-,CASSLMPGADTGELFF,TGCGCCAGCAGCTTGATGCCGGGAGCAGACACCGGGGAGCTGTTTTTT
TRBV28,TRBJ1-2,TRBD1,-,CASRRTGGGYTF,TGTGCCAGCAGACGGACAGGGGGCGGCTACACCTTC
TRBV27,TRBJ2-7,TRBD1,-,CASSSQGYEQYF,TGTGCCAGCAGTTCACAGGGGTACGAGCAGTACTTC
TRBV6-5,TRBJ2-1,TRBD2,-,CASSMREFWGNEQFF,TGTGCCAGCAGTATGCGGGAGTTCTGGGGCAATGAGCAGTTCTTC
TRBV5-4,TRBJ2-5,-,-,CASSLQGPQETQYF,TGTGCCAGCAGCTTACAGGGTCCCCAAGAGACCCAGTACTTC
TRBV27,TRBJ2-7,TRBD1,-,CASSFRDRGPGEQYF,TGTGCCAGCAGTTTTCGGGACAGGGGGCCGGGCGAGCAGTACTTC
TRBV19,TRBJ1-6,-,-,CASTQSSYNSPLHF,TGTGCCAGTACTCAGAGCTCCTATAATTCACCCCTCCACTTT
TRBV5-6,TRBJ1-4,-,-,CASSLGWGASEKLFF,TGTGCCAGCAGCTTGGGTTGGGGGGCATCGGAAAAACTGTTTTTT
TRBV5-1,TRBJ2-7,-,-,CASKRAESSYEQYF,TGCGCCAGCAAGAGGGCTGAAAGCTCCTACGAGCAGTACTTC
TRBV18,TRBJ2-7,TRBD1,once,CASSPPKGQGGASWYEQYF,TGTGCCAGCTCACCTCCTAAGGGCCAAGGGGGCGCGTCGTGGTACGAGCAGTACTTC
TRBV9,TRBJ1-3,-,-,CASSVEGIIGNTIYF,TGTGCCAGCAGCGTAGAAGGGATTATCGGAAACACCATATATTTT
TRBV4-1,TRBJ2-3,-,once,CASSFPERMESTDTQYF,TGCGCCAGCAGCTTCCCTGAGAGGATGGAGAGCACAGATACGCAGTATTTT
TRBV28,TRBJ1-4,-,-,CASSPYVRFGVGATNEKLFF,TGTGCCAGCAGTCCCTATGTAAGGTTTGGGGTTGGCGCAACTAATGAAAAACTGTTTTTT
TRBV25-1,TRBJ2-5,-,-,CASSEPGPRRETQYF,TGTGCCAGCAGCGAGCCGGGCCCAAGGAGGGAGACCCAGTACTTC
TRBV4-2,TRBJ2-2,TRBD2,-,CASSPYASGTNTGELFF,TGTGCCAGCAGCCCCTACGCAAGCGGGACGAACACCGGGGAGCTGTTTTTT
TRBV4-2,TRBJ2-7,-,-,CASSQGQRPITGEQYF,TGTGCCAGCAGCCAAGGGCAGCGGCCCATCACCGGCGAGCAGTACTTC
TRBV7-3,TRBJ2-5,TRBD1,few,CASSLTGTGDTMGTQYF,TGTGCCAGCAGCTTAACCGGGACAGGGGACACAATGGGGACCCAGTACTTC
TRBV19,TRBJ2-1,-,-,CASSLGQYNEQFF,TGTGCCAGTAGTTTGGGCCAATACAATGAGCAGTTCTTC
TRBV2,TRBJ2-7,TRBD1,-,CASGPGQGAYEQYF,TGTGCCAGCGGTCCGGGACAGGGGGCCTACGAGCAGTACTTC
TRBV29-1,TRBJ1-5,-,-,CSVAVGGRDQPQHF,TGCAGCGTCGCCGTCGGGGGCAGGGATCAGCCCCAGCATTTT
TRBV7-8,TRBJ1-5,TRBD1,-,CASSLGTGAQPQHF,TGTGCCAGCAGCTTAGGGACAGGGGCTCAGCCCCAGCATTTT
TRBV18,TRBJ2-3,TRBD2,-,CASSGLAGVSDTQYF,TGTGCCAGCTCCGGACTAGCGGGAGTATCAGATACGCAGTATTTT
TRBV11-2,TRBJ1-2,TRBD1,few,CASSPLRTGVSGYTF,TGTGCCAGCAGCCCCCTGCGGACAGGGGTGTCTGGCTACACCTTC
TRBV2,TRBJ2-7,TRBD2,-,CASSKGGRSSGVYEQYF,TGTGCCAGCAGTAAGGGAGGCAGGTCTAGCGGGGTCTACGAGCAGTACTTC
TRBV5-6,TRBJ1-2,TRBD1,-,CASSSSGQVYGYTF,TGTGCCAGCAGCTCTTCGGGACAGGTTTATGGCTACACCTTC
TRBV28,TRBJ2-7,TRBD1,-,CASNSGTGSYEQYF,TGTGCCAGCAATTCAGGGACAGGCTCCTACGAGCAGTACTTC
TRBV21-1,TRBJ2-7,-,-,CASSKSSATLSSYEQYF,TGTGCCAGCAGCAAGAGTTCGGCCACCTTAAGCTCCTACGAGCAGTACTTC
TRBV19,TRBJ2-7,TRBD2,-,CASSPGTSGFNEQYF,TGTGCCAGTAGTCCCGGGACTAGCGGATTCAACGAGCAGTACTTC